This T cell receptor (beta chain) was found in a study of cytomegalovirus exposure and HLA in healthy donors. At the level of the study: A prior analysis found 117 million unique TCR beta sequences from around 200 million T cells.

General observations from the study: While the bulk of TCR sequences proved rare, some public TCRs turned up in many donors. Reportedly, HLA-A and HLA-B alleles of most subjects were accurately predicted from TCR beta.

About this clone itself: What it binds is unknown.

Germline V gene data show CDR1 as SGDLS and CDR2 as YYNGEE. CDR3 length equals 14 residues. The V segment lost 4 bases and the J segment 5 bases; nucleotides outside the gene matches: 8. PCR primers comprised 60 Vbeta and 13 Jbeta primers. This table comes from immunoSEQ multiplex PCR, and its TCRdb copy is limited to in-frame clones, with some not included. Of about 140,000 clones in the sample, 80% were seen once. Source material: PBMCs. This TCR derives from a middle-aged woman in good health and CMV-seronegative. This sequence joins TRBV9 and TRBJ1-2; 7 bases match TRBD1. The CDR3 region has the DNA TGTGCCAGCAGCCAGTCCGGGACAGCTTATGGCTACACCTTC. Its translation is CASSQSGTAYGYTF.